Shown below are 17 T cell receptor beta chains from a single sample sequenced in a study of spatial heterogeneity in lung cancer. From the 5' RACE reads, TCRdb called clonotypes with MiXCR, one entry per CDR3 protein. The sample holds roughly 79,000 distinct CDR3 sequences, around 12% seen once. The time point denotes: sample taken at primary tumor resection. Unsorted whole RNA samples from tumor, nontumor lung or frozen PBMC were sequenced. Sequencing used PBMCs, obtained at surgery. The origin of the receptors is a male donor with early-stage non-small cell lung cancer.

This rearrangement joins TRBV18 to TRBJ2-1; TRBD1 aligns across 11 bases. Germline loops: CDR1 KGHSH, CDR2 LQKENI. J gave up 9 bases and V 5 bases, and 3 bases lay outside the gene matches. This CDR3 is built from 13 residues. The CDR3 here is CASSAGTGGEQFF. DNA for the CDR3: TGTGCCAGCTCAGCTGGGACAGGGGGTGAGCAGTTCTTC.

The chain recombines TRBV10-2 with TRBJ2-5; 8 bases are shared with TRBD2. Trimming took 3 bases from V and 9 from J; bases not matched to a gene: 15. From germline, CDR1 is WSHSY and CDR2 SAAADI. CDR3 length equals 16 residues. CDR3 sequence: CASSDNAAGVWSAQYF. In DNA form, the CDR3 reads TGCGCCAGCAGTGATAACGCAGCGGGGGTTTGGTCGGCCCAGTACTTC.

The V call is TRBV2, the J call TRBJ2-1; 8 bases match TRBD2. This CDR3 region has 16 residues. V lost 2 bases and J lost 3; bases outside the gene matches: 6. Per germline, CDR1 SNHLY and CDR2 FYNNEI. CDR3 in DNA: TGTGCCAGCAGTGAACCACTAGCGGACCGCTACAATGAGCAGTTCTTC. This translates into CASSEPLADRYNEQFF.

Ten or more counts support this clonotype. The V call is TRBV6-6, the J call TRBJ1-1, with D maybe TRBD1 (5 bases). In germline, CDR1 is MNHNY, CDR2 SVGAGI (reference sequence). The V and J ends lost 5 bases and 4 bases respectively, with 11 bases between them. The CDR3 covers 13 residues. CDR3 sequence (DNA): TGTGCCAGCAGTGACAGACGTGCCACTGAAGCTTTCTTT. This sequence encodes CASSDRRATEAFF.

The sample holds many counts of this clonotype. The rearrangement links TRBV20-1 to TRBJ1-5; 7 bases are shared with TRBD1. Germline V gene data show CDR1 as DFQATT and CDR2 as SNEGSKA (reference sequence). After removal of 0 bases from V and 2 bases from J, the junction contained 7 bases not matched to a gene. CDR3 length equals 16 residues. CDR3 nucleotide sequence: TGCAGTGCTAGAGATCCCCAGGGGGAGGGCAATCAGCCCCAGCATTTT. As protein: CSARDPQGEGNQPQHF.

This clonotype showed up just a few times. The chain has TRBV29-1 and TRBJ1-2; D call uncertain. The CDR3 loop spans 14 amino acids. The V end was cut by 7 bases, the J end by 5 bases, with 20 bases between. Germline V lookup: CDR1 SQVTM, CDR2 ANQGSEA. The CDR3 is CSAAQTGVGYGYTF. The CDR3 DNA reads TGCAGCGCCGCACAGACGGGTGTAGGGTATGGCTACACCTTC.

This clonotype was seen repeatedly, ten times or more. The chain uses TRBV12-5 and TRBJ2-2, with 8 positions matching TRBD1. The CDR3 runs to 17 residues. The germline CDR1 and CDR2 sequences are LGHNT and FRNRAP. V was pared by 0 bases and J by 5 bases, with 8 bases of the junction left unmatched. The chain's CDR3 is CASGLVPDRVFTGELFF. The DNA for the CDR3 is TGTGCTAGTGGTTTGGTACCGGACAGGGTATTTACCGGGGAGCTGTTTTTT.

This clonotype was counted a few times. The J gene is TRBJ1-5, the V gene TRBV29-1; D remains unclear. The CDR3 sequence is 13 residues long. Germline V CDR1 and CDR2: SQVTM, ANQGSEA. V shed 4 bases and J shed 0 bases, with 7 bases lying between them. This CDR3 is CSVATDSNQPQHF. Here the CDR3 DNA reads TGCAGCGTTGCTACGGATAGCAATCAGCCCCAGCATTTT. Using reference TRBV29-1 and TRBJ1-5 for the parts outside the CDR3, the full variable domain is SAVISQKPSRDICQRGTSLTIQCQVDSQVTMMFWYRQQPGQSLTLIATANQGSEATYESGFVIDKFPISRPNLTFSTLTVSNMSPEDSSIYLCSVATDSNQPQHFGDGTRLSIL.

The chain carries TRBV29-1 and TRBJ1-6; D gene ambiguous. V was trimmed by 8 bases and J by 10 bases, leaving 9 bases between them. Germline assignment: CDR1 SQVTM and CDR2 ANQGSEA. CDR3 size: 10 residues. The CDR3: CSPPRSPLHF. CDR3 nucleotide sequence: TGCAGCCCCCCACGCTCACCCCTCCACTTT.

This clonotype turned up a few times. The rearrangement links TRBV2 to TRBJ2-1; D gene uncertain. Germline CDR1 and CDR2: SNHLY and FYNNEI. The CDR3 extends over 11 amino acids. The V end lost 4 bases, the J end lost 10 bases, and 8 bases lay between the germline ends. This chain's CDR3 is CASSARWEQFF. The CDR3, as DNA: TGTGCCAGCAGTGCCCGGTGGGAGCAGTTCTTC.

This clonotype was counted a few times. V and J are TRBV29-1 and TRBJ2-1; possible D gene TRBD1, 7 bases. The V gene's germline CDR1 is SQVTM and CDR2 ANQGSEA. The CDR3 loop spans 13 amino acids. V was cut by 8 bases and J by 5 bases, with 16 bases left in between. CDR3 DNA sequence: TGCAGCCACAGACAGGGAGGAAACAATGAGCAGTTCTTC. Its protein is CSHRQGGNNEQFF.

This clonotype has more than one count but fewer than ten. The CDR3 bases are TGCGCCAGCAGCAAAGACAGGGAGGCAACCGGGGAGCTGTTTTTT. This codes for CASSKDREATGELFF. The chain joins TRBV5-1 to TRBJ2-2, with TRBD1 as a possible D gene (7 bases). The CDR3 totals 15 residues. In germline, CDR1 is SGHRS, CDR2 YFSETQ. Trimming stripped 4 bases from V and 5 bases from J, with 15 bases between. Looking up the rest from reference TRBV5-1 and TRBJ2-2 gives the full variable domain: KAGVTQTPRYLIKTRGQQVTLSCSPISGHRSVSWYQQTPGQGLQFLFEYFSETQRNKGNFPGRFSGRQFSNSRSEMNVSTLELGDSALYLCASSKDREATGELFFGEGSRLTVL.

The gene calls are TRBV3-1 and TRBJ2-7, with a weak D call TRBD2 (5 bases). Looked up from germline, CDR1 is LGHDT and CDR2 is YNNKEL (reference sequence). The CDR3 runs 14 residues. The V gene lost 4 bases and the J gene lost 2 bases, with 12 bases spanning the gap. For the CDR3, the DNA is TGTGCCAGCAGCCTCCGGGGAACCGCCTACGAGCAGTACTTC. Protein: CASSLRGTAYEQYF.

The chain combines TRBV15 with TRBJ1-6; no reliable D call. Trimming removed 0 bases at V and 9 bases at J, with 9 bases between. Germline lookup yields CDR1 LNHNV and CDR2 YYDKDF (reference sequence). This CDR3 is built from 14 residues. CDR3 residues: CATSRDPSISPLHF. The CDR3 DNA sequence: TGTGCCACCAGCAGAGACCCGTCTATTTCACCCCTCCACTTT.

This chain connects TRBV29-1 to TRBJ2-7; TRBD1 matches 10 bases. The junction had 6 bases not matched to a gene; V was cut back by 1 base and J by 6 bases. Germline loops: CDR1 SQVTM, CDR2 ANQGSEA. This CDR3 is built from 14 residues. The DNA for the CDR3 is TGCAGCGTTGAAGTTGGGACAGGGGTATCCGAGCAGTACTTC. This gives the protein CSVEVGTGVSEQYF.

This clonotype has a handful of counts. The chain is built from TRBV15 and TRBJ1-1, with 7 bases aligning to TRBD1. Germline V lookup: CDR1 LNHNV, CDR2 YYDKDF (reference sequence). Trimming took 3 bases from V and 4 from J; bases not matched to a gene: 5. The CDR3 contains 14 residues. The chain's CDR3 is CATSSRQGRTEAFF. CDR3 DNA: TGTGCCACCAGCAGCCGACAGGGTCGCACTGAAGCTTTCTTT.

This clonotype was observed at least ten times. The chain has TRBV2 and TRBJ1-6; D gene unclear. V lost 0 bases to trimming and J lost 3 bases, with 9 bases between them. CDR3 length equals 16 residues. Germline V gene sequence: CDR1 SNHLY, CDR2 FYNNEI. CDR3 nucleotides: TGTGCCAGCAGTGAAGCGAGGAGCAACTATAATTCACCCCTCCACTTT. Protein sequence: CASSEARSNYNSPLHF.